This T cell receptor (beta chain) came from a study of naive and memory T cell subsets. An oligonucleotide containing a UMI was ligated to the 3' end of TCR cDNA. CDR1 and CDR2 from the germline V gene are SGDLS and YYNGEE. CDR3 length equals 13 residues. Trimming removed 3 bases from V and 3 bases from J, with 10 bases in between. This clonotype has ten or more counts. Four PCR rounds used nested alpha and beta constant region primers plus the SP2 primer. Alpha and beta constant region primers primed reverse transcription for blood and skin samples. TCRdb reprocessed the 5' RACE reads via MiXCR and lists one record per CDR3 protein. The top ten clones hold around 0.84% of a sample with approximately 49,000 distinct CDR3 sequences, 4.7% of them seen once.

The TCR originated in a female donor in good health. J is TRBJ2-7 and V is TRBV9; perhaps D is TRBD1 or TRBD2 (5 bases each). Here the CDR3 DNA reads TGTGCCAGCAGCGAGGGACCGCTCTACGAGCAGTACTTC. Amino acids: CASSEGPLYEQYF.